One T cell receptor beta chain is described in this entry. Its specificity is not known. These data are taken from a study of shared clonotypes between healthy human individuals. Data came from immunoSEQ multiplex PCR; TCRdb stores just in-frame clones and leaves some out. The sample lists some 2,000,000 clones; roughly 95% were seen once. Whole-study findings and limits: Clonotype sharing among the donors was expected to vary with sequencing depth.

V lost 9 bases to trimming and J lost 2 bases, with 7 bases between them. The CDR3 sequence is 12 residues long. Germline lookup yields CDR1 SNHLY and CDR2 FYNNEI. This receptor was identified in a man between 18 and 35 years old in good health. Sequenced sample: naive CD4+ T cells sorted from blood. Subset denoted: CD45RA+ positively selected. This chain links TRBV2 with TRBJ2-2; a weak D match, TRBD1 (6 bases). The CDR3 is CARQGNTGELFF. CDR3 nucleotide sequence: TGTGCCAGACAGGGTAACACCGGGGAGCTGTTTTTT.